This TCR beta chain was sequenced in a study of T cell responses to AZD1222 COVID-19 vaccine. Study conclusions and caveats: A mostly white British donor set with more females was recruited, and clonal diversity was possibly underestimated. Unmutated variant regions are reportedly targeted by nearly half of spike-specific TCRs. An increase in Spike-specific TCR breadth and depth was observed after two AZD1222 doses.

Assay: immunoSEQ multiplex PCR; the TCRdb copy retains only in-frame clones and omits some. The table includes 130,000 to 150,000 clones, around 83% detected once. This CDR3 has 15 amino acids. Germline CDR1 reads SGDLS; CDR2 reads YYNGEE. V was pared by 2 bases and J by 5 bases, with 6 bases of the junction left unmatched. About this clone: The antigen is not known.

The V gene is TRBV9, the J gene TRBJ2-1; 8 bases are a match to TRBD2. The sequencing used peripheral blood, collected on day 0 of MenACWY control vaccination. The receptor comes from an adult in good health. As DNA, the CDR3 is TGTGCCAGCAGCGTTGGAGCGGGGGACCACAATGAGCAGTTCTTC. Its protein product is CASSVGAGDHNEQFF.